These 9 T cell receptor beta chains originate from one sample sequenced in a study of T cell responses to AZD1222 COVID-19 vaccine (dated by TCRdb to about 2021). The time point label of this sample denotes: baseline before first vaccination. Library preparation was by the immunoSEQ multiplex PCR assay. TCRdb retrieved this table from immuneACCESS and kept in-frame rearrangements only. Not all clones are present; in checked studies, unresolved V genes account for under half, and no reason is known for the remainder. This sample has about 120,000 clones in its table, and approximately 88% of those were observed once. Of the sample, roughly 3.5% falls within the top ten clones. Sequenced here: peripheral blood, sampled on day 0 of AZD1222 vaccination. The receptors derive from an adult in good health.

The chain is built from TRBV3-1 (or the pseudogene TRBV3-2) and TRBJ2-6; tentatively, D is TRBD2 (5 bases). This CDR3 spans 15 amino acids. Per the germline V gene, CDR1 is LGHDT and CDR2 is YNNKEL (reference sequence). Trimming left V 4 bases short and J 0 bases short, with 7 bases between. The CDR3 DNA sequence: TGTGCCAGCAGCCCGGGGAGCTCTGGGGCCAACGTCCTGACTTTC. Its protein is CASSPGSSGANVLTF.

The J gene is TRBJ2-3, the V gene TRBV29-1; 12 positions match TRBD2. The CDR3 is 14 residues long. Trimming cost V 3 bases and J 6 bases; bases outside gene matches: 4. In germline, CDR1 is SQVTM, CDR2 ANQGSEA. CDR3 sequence (DNA): TGCAGCGTTGATGGGACTAGCGGGTCGGATACGCAGTATTTT. It encodes CSVDGTSGSDTQYF.

The chain employs TRBV7-9 and TRBJ2-1; 14 nucleotides line up with TRBD2. This CDR3 is built from 16 residues. The V gene's germline CDR1 is SEHNR and CDR2 FQNEAQ (reference sequence). The V gene end was trimmed by 3 bases and the J gene end by 15 bases; junction bases not matched to a gene: 13. The CDR3 region is CASSFQGTSGGSVRFF. The CDR3 DNA is TGTGCCAGCAGCTTCCAAGGGACTAGCGGGGGCTCGGTGCGGTTCTTC.

The rearrangement uses TRBV7-2 and TRBJ1-5; D call uncertain. Trimming removed 0 bases at V and 2 bases at J, with 11 bases between. This CDR3 comprises 16 residues. CDR1 and CDR2 (germline): SGHTA, FQGNSA. CDR3 loop: CASSLAVRGGNQPQHF. In nucleotides, the CDR3 is TGTGCCAGCAGCTTAGCGGTACGTGGCGGCAATCAGCCCCAGCATTTT.

The J gene is TRBJ1-2, the V gene TRBV10-3; 8 bases agree with TRBD1. Trimming at V came to 5 bases and at J to 6 bases, leaving 14 bases not matched to a gene. CDR3 length equals 16 residues. Germline assignment: CDR1 ENHRY and CDR2 SYGVKD. DNA for the CDR3: TGTGCCATCAGTCTCCAAGACCACAGGGGGTCTGATGGCTACACCTTC. Translation: CAISLQDHRGSDGYTF.

This chain connects TRBV10-3 to TRBJ1-5; tentative D call: TRBD1 (5 bases). This CDR3 is built from 16 residues. Trimming stripped 4 bases from V and 6 bases from J, with 19 bases between. Per the germline V gene, CDR1 is ENHRY and CDR2 is SYGVKD. The CDR3 sequence is CAISAGMTALGQPQHF. For the CDR3, the DNA is TGTGCCATCAGTGCCGGGATGACAGCGTTAGGTCAGCCCCAGCATTTT.

This chain joins TRBV19 and TRBJ2-3; 7 bases align to TRBD2. J gave up 10 bases and V 3 bases, and 7 bases lay outside the gene matches. The CDR3 extends over 13 amino acids. Germline lookup yields CDR1 LNHDA and CDR2 SQIVND (reference sequence). The CDR3 protein is CASSMSGTESQYF. In nucleotides, the CDR3 is TGTGCCAGTAGTATGAGCGGGACGGAGTCGCAGTATTTT.

The chain is built from TRBV21-1 and TRBJ2-4; the D call of TRBD1 is as the table states it, not checked on the DNA. TRBV21-1 is described as a pseudogene. The CDR3 spans 13 residues. The CDR3 region has the DNA TGTGCCAGCCCCCCAGGGACCAAAAACATTCAGTACTTC. Translation gives CASPPGTKNIQYF.

There are a few counts of this clone. This chain connects TRBV5-5 to TRBJ1-2; D gene ambiguous. The germline V gene encodes CDR1 SGHKS and CDR2 YYEKEE (reference sequence). Trimming pared 0 bases from V and 2 bases from J, leaving 11 bases between. This CDR3 spans 15 amino acids. This chain's CDR3 is CASSLGGTINYGYTF. CDR3 sequence (DNA): TGTGCCAGCAGCTTGGGAGGAACAATAAACTATGGCTACACCTTC.